One and the same sample provided the 26 T cell receptor beta chains below, sequenced in a study of early T cells in non-severe SARS-CoV-2 infection (dated by TCRdb to the early 2020s). The library was produced with 5' RACE. Sequencing was performed on a NextSeq 500. In TCRdb, the public reads were trimmed at Q25 with fastp and aligned with MiXCR, with productive beta chains retained. Each entry merges the rows of one CDR3 protein and shows their most common DNA and genes. The sample records about 110,000 distinct CDR3 sequences, over 8.5% of which are singletons. Approximately 8.1% of the sample lies in the top ten. Sample: whole blood. The receptor set was obtained from an adult who was a healthcare worker with PCR-confirmed SARS-CoV-2 infection or an uninfected control (not recorded which).

In its sample, this clonotype was seen many times. This chain connects TRBV29-1 to TRBJ2-5; D gene unclear. CDR3 length: 13 residues. The V end lost 5 bases, the J end lost 4 bases, and 14 bases lay between the germline ends. CDR1 and CDR2 (germline): SQVTM, ANQGSEA. CDR3 sequence reads: CSVRVYSLETQYF. DNA for the CDR3: TGCAGCGTTAGGGTATACAGTTTAGAGACCCAGTACTTC.

The V and J genes are TRBV7-2 and TRBJ1-2; no firm D call. The germline V gene has CDR1 SGHTA and CDR2 FQGNSA. The ends were cut back, 1 base at V and 4 bases at J, with 13 bases in the middle. CDR3 size: 15 residues. DNA for the CDR3: TGTGCCAGCAGCTTAGATGGCCGGTTTAGCTATGGCTACACCTTC. Protein: CASSLDGRFSYGYTF.

The sample holds a few counts of this clonotype. This chain uses TRBV14 with TRBJ2-3, with 9 bases lining up with TRBD1. Germline CDR1 reads SGHDN; CDR2 reads FVKESK. The CDR3 consists of 16 residues. Trimming took 4 bases from V and 2 from J; bases not matched to a gene: 7. The CDR3 spells CASSPGQGPLTDTQYF. CDR3 nucleotides: TGTGCCAGCAGCCCTGGACAGGGGCCGCTCACAGATACGCAGTATTTT. The variable domain in full, completed from reference TRBV14 and TRBJ2-3, reads EAGVTQFPSHSVIEKGQTVTLRCDPISGHDNLYWYRRVMGKEIKFLLHFVKESKQDESGMPNNRFLAERTGGTYSTLKVQPAELEDSGVYFCASSPGQGPLTDTQYFGPGTRLTVL.

Ten or more counts support this clonotype. CDR3: CASRSITGGVENYGYTF. The CDR3 region has the DNA TGTGCCAGCAGATCGATCACAGGGGGCGTCGAAAACTATGGCTACACCTTC. This chain uses TRBV6-6 with TRBJ1-2, with 9 bases identical to TRBD1. The CDR3 contains 17 residues. V was clipped by 6 bases and J by 2 bases; unmatched bases: 13. In germline, CDR1 is MNHNY, CDR2 SVGAGI (reference sequence).

Details on this clonotype: With a much larger clone just one base away, this may be a read error. The chain uses TRBV24-1 and TRBJ2-5, with 8 bases that match TRBD2. J lost 1 base, V lost 2 bases, and 8 bases had no gene match. CDR1 and CDR2 (germline): KGHDR, SFDVKD. The CDR3 is made up of 17 amino acids. CDR3 DNA: TGTGCCACCAGTGATTCGGGACTAGTGGGACCCCAAGAGACCCAGTACTTC. Amino acid sequence: CATSDSGLVGPQETQYF.

This clonotype has a handful of counts. The CDR3 is CASSPNIAKNIQYF. The CDR3, as DNA: TGCGCCAGCAGCCCAAACATAGCCAAAAACATTCAGTACTTC. V gene TRBV4-1 combines with J gene TRBJ2-4; no clear D gene. Per germline, CDR1 MGHRA and CDR2 YSYEKL. There are 14 residues in the CDR3. Trimming took 4 bases from V and 0 from J, leaving 7 bases between them.

This clonotype was detected a few times. The chain combines TRBV7-2 with TRBJ2-7; 7 bases match TRBD2. This CDR3 spans 14 amino acids. V lost 5 bases to trimming and J lost 2 bases; unmatched junction nucleotides: 6. Germline CDR1 is SGHTA and CDR2 is FQGNSA. The CDR3 region is CASSPSAGPYEQYF. The CDR3 coding sequence is TGTGCCAGCAGCCCCTCAGCGGGACCCTACGAGCAGTACTTC.

This chain connects TRBV7-8 to TRBJ2-6; unclear D gene. V gave up 4 bases and J gave up 4 bases, with 11 bases separating them. Germline V gene data show CDR1 as SGHVS and CDR2 as FQNEAQ. The CDR3 contains 15 residues. The CDR3 nucleotides read TGTGCCAGCAGCTACTCGGCGTCCGGGGCCAACGTCCTGACTTTC. Amino acids: CASSYSASGANVLTF. Looking up the rest from reference TRBV7-8 and TRBJ2-6 gives the full variable domain: GAGVSQSPRYKVAKRGQDVALRCDPISGHVSLFWYQQALGQGPEFLTYFQNEAQLDKSGLPSDRFFAERPEGSVSTLKIQRTQQEDSAVYLCASSYSASGANVLTFGAGSRLTVL.

This clonotype has a handful of counts. The gene calls are TRBV6-5 and TRBJ2-1; 11 bases agree with TRBD2. The CDR3 has 15 amino acids. The germline V gene has CDR1 MNHEY and CDR2 SVGAGI. Trimming removed 6 bases from V and 8 bases from J; junction bases left unmatched: 9. The CDR3 DNA sequence: TGTGCCAGCAGCCATCTAGCGGGAGGAAATTATGAGCAGTTCTTC. This gives the protein CASSHLAGGNYEQFF.

This clonotype showed up just a few times. V usage is TRBV19 and J usage is TRBJ2-1, with D uncertain. V lost 3 bases to trimming and J lost 8 bases, with 11 bases between them. The CDR3 loop spans 13 amino acids. Germline V gene sequence: CDR1 LNHDA, CDR2 SQIVND (reference sequence). The CDR3 DNA follows: TGTGCCAGTAGTATCCGGCTAGGCTATGAGCAGTTCTTC. Protein product: CASSIRLGYEQFF.

The table lists this clonotype with a few counts. The rearrangement uses TRBV15 and TRBJ1-5; no firm D call. Trimming stripped 0 bases from V and 9 bases from J, with 15 bases between. This CDR3 is built from 15 residues. In germline, CDR1 is LNHNV, CDR2 YYDKDF (reference sequence). The DNA for the CDR3 is TGTGCCACCAGCAGAGATGGTGGGGTCCCTCGGCCCCAGCATTTT. Its translation: CATSRDGGVPRPQHF.

The chain links TRBV4-2 to TRBJ2-5, with D perhaps TRBD1 or TRBD2 (5 bases each). CDR1 is LGHNA and CDR2 is YNFKEQ in the germline V gene. The ends were cut back, 0 bases at V and 7 bases at J, with 21 bases in the middle. CDR3 length: 17 amino acids. The DNA for the CDR3 is TGTGCCAGCAGCCAAGATTTAGGGACCGCCAGCCGGGGGACCCAGTACTTC. The encoded protein is CASSQDLGTASRGTQYF.

This clonotype has a handful of counts. The genes are TRBV27 and TRBJ2-2, with D tentatively TRBD1 (5 bases). Per the germline V gene, CDR1 is MNHEY and CDR2 is SMNVEV (reference sequence). Deletions cut 1 base from V and 1 base from J, with 10 bases between. The CDR3 is 16 residues long. CDR3 residues: CASSLYQGRNTGELFF. The CDR3 bases are TGTGCCAGCAGTTTATACCAGGGCCGGAACACCGGGGAGCTGTTTTTT.

This clonotype was counted ten times or more. This chain connects TRBV7-2 to TRBJ2-7; D gene ambiguous. The CDR3 runs 16 residues. V lost 2 bases to trimming and J lost 1 base, with 15 bases between them. The germline V gene has CDR1 SGHTA and CDR2 FQGNSA. In DNA form, the CDR3 reads TGTGCCAGCAGCTTAAGATCAACCCCATCGTCCTACGAGCAGTACTTC. It is translated as CASSLRSTPSSYEQYF.

This clonotype was observed many times. This rearrangement joins TRBV28 to TRBJ1-2; 10 bases are shared with TRBD1. From germline, CDR1 is MDHEN and CDR2 SYDVKM. Trimming at V came to 5 bases and at J to 7 bases, leaving 4 bases not matched to a gene. This CDR3 region has 13 residues. CDR3 sequence: CASSPTGGLGYTF. The CDR3 DNA reads TGTGCCAGCAGTCCGACAGGGGGCCTTGGCTACACCTTC.

In this sample, this clonotype turned up a few times. The chain links TRBV3-1 to TRBJ2-4, with 8 bases fitting TRBD1. CDR3 length: 15 residues. The V gene's germline CDR1 is LGHDT and CDR2 YNNKEL (reference sequence). The J segment lost 3 bases and the V segment lost 6 bases, leaving 7 bases of the junction unmatched. CDR3 DNA sequence: TGTGCCAGCAGTTACAGGGGGATGGTCAAAAACATTCAGTACTTC. Its translation is CASSYRGMVKNIQYF.

V gene TRBV15 combines with J gene TRBJ2-3, with D perhaps matching TRBD1 or TRBD2 (5 bases each). Trimming stripped 0 bases from V and 6 bases from J, with 7 bases between. CDR1 is LNHNV and CDR2 is YYDKDF in the germline V gene (reference sequence). This CDR3 region has 13 residues. The CDR3, as DNA: TGTGCCACCAGCAGAGACGGGACGGATACGCAGTATTTT. Translation gives CATSRDGTDTQYF.

The sample holds many counts of this clonotype. The V call is TRBV6-5, the J call TRBJ1-2; no clear D. The CDR3 totals 15 residues. Germline V gives CDR1 MNHEY, CDR2 SVGAGI. The V gene lost 2 bases and the J gene lost 2 bases, with 12 bases spanning the gap. DNA for the CDR3: TGTGCCAGCAGTTACACCCTGGGAGGAAACTATGGCTACACCTTC. This codes for CASSYTLGGNYGYTF.

The rearrangement uses TRBV29-1 and TRBJ2-2; D gene ambiguous. The ends were cut back, 3 bases at V and 5 bases at J, with 7 bases in the middle. This CDR3 has 12 residues. Germline lookup yields CDR1 SQVTM and CDR2 ANQGSEA. The DNA of the CDR3 is TGCAGCGTTGAGAGAGAGACCGGGGAGCTGTTTTTT. Protein: CSVERETGELFF.

This clonotype occurred a few times. The chain is built from TRBV27 and TRBJ2-1; D remains unclear. Trimming removed 2 bases at V and 0 bases at J, with 11 bases between. CDR1 and CDR2 (germline): MNHEY, SMNVEV (reference sequence). The CDR3 covers 16 residues. For the CDR3, the DNA is TGTGCCAGCAGTTTAATCGGGCCAAGCTCCTACAATGAGCAGTTCTTC. This gives the protein CASSLIGPSSYNEQFF.

This clonotype was recorded at least ten times. The chain links TRBV20-1 to TRBJ2-1; possible D gene TRBD2, 6 bases. The CDR3 runs to 14 residues. Trimming removed 3 bases at V and 10 bases at J, with 19 bases between. From germline, CDR1 is DFQATT and CDR2 SNEGSKA (reference sequence). The CDR3 loop is CSASFTSRFREQFF. The CDR3, as DNA: TGCAGTGCTAGTTTTACTAGCCGGTTTAGGGAGCAGTTCTTC.

This clonotype has more than one count but fewer than ten. The CDR3 loop reads CASSTIRLAVNNEQFF. The CDR3 DNA is TGCGCCAGCAGTACAATCAGACTAGCGGTTAACAATGAGCAGTTCTTC. V usage is TRBV5-1 and J usage is TRBJ2-1; TRBD2 agrees at 9 bases. The V segment lost 5 bases and the J segment 5 bases; nucleotides outside the gene matches: 11. Germline V CDR1 and CDR2: SGHRS, YFSETQ. The CDR3 extends over 16 amino acids.

This clonotype was counted a few times. For the CDR3, the DNA is TGCAGTGCTAGCGCATTACTAGCGGGATCCTCCTACGAGCAGTACTTC. Its translation: CSASALLAGSSYEQYF. The chain has TRBV20-1 and TRBJ2-7; 10 nucleotides match TRBD2. Germline V gives CDR1 DFQATT, CDR2 SNEGSKA (reference sequence). The CDR3 spans 16 residues. V gave up 3 bases and J gave up 0 bases; unmatched junction bases: 8.

This rearrangement joins TRBV20-1 to TRBJ2-4, with a possible D match to TRBD2 (6 bases). The CDR3 is 12 residues long. The germline CDR1 and CDR2 sequences are DFQATT and SNEGSKA (reference sequence). Trimming took 0 bases from V and 7 from J, leaving 7 bases between them. The CDR3 sequence: CSARDRGNIQYF. The CDR3 coding sequence is TGCAGTGCTAGAGATCGGGGGAACATTCAGTACTTC.

About this clonotype: Given a much more abundant clone one base away, this may be a read error. The chain recombines TRBV28 with TRBJ2-1; the D gene is possibly TRBD2 (6 bases). CDR1 is MDHEN and CDR2 is SYDVKM in the germline V gene. Trimming took off 6 bases at V and 6 bases at J, with 12 bases between the two ends. This CDR3 contains 13 residues. This CDR3 is CASSPPGLNEQFF. CDR3 in DNA: TGTGCCAGCAGCCCTCCGGGACTCAATGAGCAGTTCTTC.

This clonotype was seen repeatedly, ten times or more. The rearrangement joins TRBV6-2 or TRBV6-3 to TRBJ2-1; D may be TRBD1 (5 bases). Germline V gene data show CDR1 as MNHEY and CDR2 as SVGEGT. CDR3 length equals 15 residues. V lost 8 bases and J 8 bases, leaving 22 bases between the germline ends. CDR3 in amino acids: CASGAVSRFNDEQFF. DNA for the CDR3: TGTGCCAGCGGGGCCGTAAGTAGGTTTAACGATGAGCAGTTCTTC.